This entry is about one TCR beta chain. The record originates from a study of blood T cell repertoires in COVID-19. Overall study: Samples of COVID-19 (acute and convalescent) were obtained from the United States, Italy and Spain. Nucleic acid was either cDNA or gDNA, and it came from T cells, B-cell-depleted T cells, or PBMCs.

Authors' processing steps: Estimation of nucleated cell counts was performed using reference gene primer amplification. Using immunoSEQ multiplex PCR, the repertoire was profiled, and TCRdb retains in-frame clones only, with some absent. V, J and clone size are taken as reported in that table, and D and trimming were inferred from the DNA itself. The sample shows 200,000 or so clones, just under 85% of them seen only once. The sequence was obtained from a human donor with acute or convalescent COVID-19. The donor label of this sample is uncertain. Sequenced input: peripheral blood.

CDR3 sequence (DNA): TGTGCCAGTAGTGAAGCGGGACCCGGGCAGGAAAAACTGTTTTTT. The encoded protein is CASSEAGPGQEKLFF. This chain links TRBV19 with TRBJ1-4; D perhaps matches TRBD1 (5 bases). Trimming removed 5 bases at V and 8 bases at J, with 18 bases between. Germline-derived CDR1 and CDR2 are LNHDA and SQIVND (reference sequence). The CDR3 consists of 15 residues.